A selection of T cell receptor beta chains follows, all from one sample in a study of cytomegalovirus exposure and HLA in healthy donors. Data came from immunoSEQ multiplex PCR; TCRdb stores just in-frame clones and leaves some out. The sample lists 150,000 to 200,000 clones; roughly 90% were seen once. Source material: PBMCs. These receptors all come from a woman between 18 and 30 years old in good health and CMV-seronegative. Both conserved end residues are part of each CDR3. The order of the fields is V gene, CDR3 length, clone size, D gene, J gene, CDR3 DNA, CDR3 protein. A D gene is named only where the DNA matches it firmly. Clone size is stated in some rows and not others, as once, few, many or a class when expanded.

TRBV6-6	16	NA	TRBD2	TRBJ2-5	TGTGCCAGCCGCCGGGGACTAGCGGGAAGCCAAGAGACCCAGTACTTC	CASRRGLAGSQETQYF
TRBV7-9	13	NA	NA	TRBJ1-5	TGTGCCAGCGGAAGGGGCCGTAATCAGCCCCAGCATTTT	CASGRGRNQPQHF
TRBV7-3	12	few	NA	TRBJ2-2	TGTGCCAGCAGCCCCTTGACCGGGGAGCTGTTTTTT	CASSPLTGELFF
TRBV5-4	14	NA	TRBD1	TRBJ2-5	TGTGCCAGCAGCCCTTCTGGGACAGGGGAGACCCAGTACTTC	CASSPSGTGETQYF
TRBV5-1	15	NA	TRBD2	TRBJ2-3	TGCGCCAGCAGCTTAGTCCTAGCGGGGACAGATACGCAGTATTTT	CASSLVLAGTDTQYF
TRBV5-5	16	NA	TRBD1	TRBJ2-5	TGTGCCAGCAGCTCTTCCCGACAGGGCACTCAAGAGACCCAGTACTTC	CASSSSRQGTQETQYF
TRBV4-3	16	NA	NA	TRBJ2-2	TGCGCCAGCAGCCAAGGTTGGCTAGCTAACACCGGGGAGCTGTTTTTT	CASSQGWLANTGELFF
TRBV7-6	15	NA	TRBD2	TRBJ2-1	TGTGCCAGCAGCGGACTAGCGGGAATTTACAATGAGCAGTTCTTC	CASSGLAGIYNEQFF
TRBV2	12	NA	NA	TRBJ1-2	TGTGCCAGCAGTGTTCTGAACTATGGCTACACCTTC	CASSVLNYGYTF
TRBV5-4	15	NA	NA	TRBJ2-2	TGTGCCAGCAGGGCCGGGATCGAGCACACCGGGGAGCTGTTTTTT	CASRAGIEHTGELFF
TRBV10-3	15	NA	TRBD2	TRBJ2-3	TGTGCCATCATCCCGAGCCCCGGGAGGGCAGATACGCAGTATTTT	CAIIPSPGRADTQYF
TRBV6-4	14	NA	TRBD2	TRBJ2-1	TGTGCCACCTCGGGGGGGGGCTCCTACAATGAGCAGTTCTTC	CATSGGGSYNEQFF
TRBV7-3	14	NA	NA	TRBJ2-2	TGTGCCAGCAGCTTACTCTTGAACACCGGGGAGCTGTTTTTT	CASSLLLNTGELFF
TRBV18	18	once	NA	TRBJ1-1	TGTGCCAGCTCCCGAAAAGTAGGGGCTGAGGGACAGAACACTGAAGCTTTCTTT	CASSRKVGAEGQNTEAFF
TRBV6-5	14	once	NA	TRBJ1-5	TGTGCCAGCAGGCGAGAGGGAGTATGGCAGCCCCAGCATTTT	CASRREGVWQPQHF
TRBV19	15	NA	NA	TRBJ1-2	TGTGCCGGGGCTGAGGGGGTCGCACTCAACTATGGCTACACCTTC	CAGAEGVALNYGYTF
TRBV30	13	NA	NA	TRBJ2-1	TGTGCCTGGGACAGGGAGGACGTCAATGAGCAGTTCTTC	CAWDREDVNEQFF
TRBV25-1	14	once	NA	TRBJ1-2	TGTGCCAGCAAACTAAATTCACCTAACTATGGCTACACCTTC	CASKLNSPNYGYTF
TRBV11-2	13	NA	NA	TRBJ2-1	TGTGCCAGCAGCTTAAGGACTTACAATGAGCAGTTCTTC	CASSLRTYNEQFF
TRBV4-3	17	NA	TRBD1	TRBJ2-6	TGCGCCAGCAGCCAAGGGGACAGCACCTCTGGGGCCAACGTCCTGACTTTC	CASSQGDSTSGANVLTF
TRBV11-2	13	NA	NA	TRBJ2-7	TGTGCCAGCAGCCACGAAACCGGGTCCGAGCAGTACTTC	CASSHETGSEQYF
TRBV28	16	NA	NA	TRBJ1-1	TGTGCCAGCAGCGACCCCGGGACAAGGTTGTCCGCTGAAGCTTTCTTT	CASSDPGTRLSAEAFF
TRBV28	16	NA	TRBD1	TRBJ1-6	TGTGCCAGCAGTTTAGGGACAGGGTCACTCAATTCACCCCTCCACTTT	CASSLGTGSLNSPLHF
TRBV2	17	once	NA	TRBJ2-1	TGTGCCAGCACCTTGGTCGGTTTCGGGGGAACCTACAATGAGCAGTTCTTC	CASTLVGFGGTYNEQFF
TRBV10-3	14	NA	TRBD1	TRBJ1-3	TGTGCCATCAGTCCCGGGACAGCTGGAAACACCATATATTTT	CAISPGTAGNTIYF
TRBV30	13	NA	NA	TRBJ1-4	TGTGCCTGGATGGACAGTATTAATGAAAAACTGTTTTTT	CAWMDSINEKLFF
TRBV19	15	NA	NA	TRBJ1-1	TGTGCCACCACTCAGACAGACCTTGGTAGCACTGAAGCTTTCTTT	CATTQTDLGSTEAFF
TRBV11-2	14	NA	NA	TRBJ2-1	TGTGCCAGCAGCTTAACAGCCTCCTACAATGAGCAGTTCTTC	CASSLTASYNEQFF
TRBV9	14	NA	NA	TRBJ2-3	TGTGCCAGCAGCGCGGGGGACGGCACAGATACGCAGTATTTT	CASSAGDGTDTQYF
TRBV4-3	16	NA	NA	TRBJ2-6	TGCGCCAGCAGCCAAGACCAGATTTCTGGGGCCAACGTCCTGACTTTC	CASSQDQISGANVLTF
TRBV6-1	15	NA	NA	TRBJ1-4	TGTGCCAGCAGTGCCCCCGGTGCAACTAATGAAAAACTGTTTTTT	CASSAPGATNEKLFF
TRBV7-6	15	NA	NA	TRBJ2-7	TGTGCCAGCAGCTTAGAAGCGGAGGTATTTTACGAGCAGTACTTC	CASSLEAEVFYEQYF
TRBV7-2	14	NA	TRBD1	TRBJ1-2	TGTGCCAGCAGGCGAGGGGGCGAGGGCCATGGCTACACCTTC	CASRRGGEGHGYTF
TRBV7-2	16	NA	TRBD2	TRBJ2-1	TGTGCCAGCAGCTTAGTAGCGGGACTAGCTCTAAATGAGCAGTTCTTC	CASSLVAGLALNEQFF
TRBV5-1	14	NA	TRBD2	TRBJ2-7	TGCGCCAGCAGGAGAGGGAGGGACCCCTACGAGCAGTACTTC	CASRRGRDPYEQYF
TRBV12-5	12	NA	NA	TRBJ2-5	TGTGCTAGTGGTCCCGGGGGAGAGACCCAGTACTTC	CASGPGGETQYF